This entry lists 30 T cell receptor beta chains sequenced from one sample in a study of blood T cell repertoires in COVID-19. Measured with immunoSEQ multiplex PCR; TCRdb has only the in-frame clones, and not every one. The sample includes 85,000 to 120,000 clones, more than 85% of them seen just once. Sequencing input: peripheral blood. These receptors all come from a man over 45 with active or convalescent COVID-19.

CDR3 region: CAWSSAGSLYGYTF. DNA for the CDR3: TGTGCCTGGAGTAGTGCAGGGTCCCTCTATGGCTACACCTTC. This chain joins TRBV30 and TRBJ1-2; maybe TRBD1 (5 bases). CDR1 GTSNPN and CDR2 SVGIG come from the germline V gene (reference sequence). Deletions cut 2 bases from V and 4 bases from J, with 14 bases between. The CDR3 has 14 residues.

This chain connects TRBV11-2 to TRBJ2-3; D perhaps matches TRBD2 (5 bases). The CDR3 spans 14 residues. The V end lost 1 base, the J end lost 5 bases, and 10 bases lay between the germline ends. Germline V lookup: CDR1 SGHAT, CDR2 FQNNGV. As DNA, the CDR3 is TGTGCCAGCAGCTTAGGGGTGAGCGGAGATACGCAGTATTTT. Translating gives CASSLGVSGDTQYF.

This rearrangement joins TRBV2 to TRBJ1-3; D is unclear. The CDR3 runs to 14 residues. In germline, CDR1 is SNHLY, CDR2 FYNNEI. V lost 3 bases to trimming and J lost 0 bases, with 6 bases between them. The CDR3 region is CASSESVSGNTIYF. CDR3 in DNA: TGTGCCAGCAGTGAGTCCGTCTCTGGAAACACCATATATTTT.

This clone turned up a few times. The V gene is TRBV5-1, the J gene TRBJ2-5; 13 bases agree with TRBD2. From germline, CDR1 is SGHRS and CDR2 YFSETQ. The CDR3 is 15 residues long. The trim removed 4 bases at V and 3 bases at J, leaving 3 bases unmatched. CDR3 sequence reads: CASSAGTSGEETQYF. The CDR3 DNA sequence: TGCGCCAGCAGCGCGGGGACTAGCGGGGAAGAGACCCAGTACTTC. Looking up the rest from reference TRBV5-1 and TRBJ2-5 gives the full variable domain: KAGVTQTPRYLIKTRGQQVTLSCSPISGHRSVSWYQQTPGQGLQFLFEYFSETQRNKGNFPGRFSGRQFSNSRSEMNVSTLELGDSALYLCASSAGTSGEETQYFGPGTRLLVL.

The V and J genes are TRBV5-1 and TRBJ1-6; a weak D match, TRBD1 (5 bases). From germline, CDR1 is SGHRS and CDR2 YFSETQ. The V end was cut by 4 bases, the J end by 4 bases, with 9 bases between. The length of the CDR3 is 14 residues. In DNA, the CDR3 is TGCGCCAGCAGCGTGACAGCATATAATTCACCCCTCCACTTT. It translates to CASSVTAYNSPLHF.

The chain has TRBV18 and TRBJ1-6, with 7 bases lining up with TRBD1. Per germline, CDR1 KGHSH and CDR2 LQKENI. This CDR3 has 14 amino acids. V trimming: 1 base; J trimming: 6 bases; junction bases outside the gene matches: 0. CDR3 in amino acids: CASSPQGANSPLHF. In DNA, the CDR3 is TGTGCCAGCTCACCACAGGGGGCTAATTCACCCCTCCACTTT.

This chain uses TRBV4-3 with TRBJ2-7, with TRBD1 matching 8 bases. The CDR3 extends over 16 amino acids. The junction had 12 bases not matched to a gene; V was cut back by 8 bases and J by 0 bases. The germline V gene encodes CDR1 LGHNA and CDR2 YSLEER. CDR3 DNA sequence: TGCGCCAGCTTCCCCTCCGGGACAGGCTGCTCCTACGAGCAGTACTTC. Residues: CASFPSGTGCSYEQYF.

The gene calls are TRBV2 and TRBJ2-7; no clear D gene. The germline V gene has CDR1 SNHLY and CDR2 FYNNEI. The V end was cut by 6 bases, the J end by 3 bases, with 3 bases between. The CDR3 loop spans 10 amino acids. The CDR3 region is CASSSYEQYV. In DNA, the CDR3 is TGTGCCAGCAGCAGCTACGAGCAGTACGTC.

This clone has more than one count but fewer than ten. This sequence joins TRBV6-4 and TRBJ1-5; TRBD1 matches 7 bases. This CDR3 contains 13 residues. Unmatched junction bases numbered 5, after V lost 6 bases and J lost 6 bases. Per germline, CDR1 MRHNA and CDR2 SNTAGT. CDR3 residues: CASRRQGSQPQHF. CDR3 sequence (DNA): TGTGCCAGCAGGAGACAGGGAAGTCAGCCCCAGCATTTT.

This rearrangement joins TRBV5-1 to TRBJ1-1; D might be TRBD1 (5 bases). CDR3 length equals 15 residues. V was shortened by 3 bases and J by 3 bases, with 15 bases between the two germline ends. Germline loops: CDR1 SGHRS, CDR2 YFSETQ. CDR3 DNA: TGCGCCAGCAGCTCAGAATCCCCAGGGTACACTGAAGCTTTCTTT. Its translation: CASSSESPGYTEAFF.

In nucleotides, the CDR3 is TGTGCCAGCAGTCCGACAGGGGCTGGGGACCAGCCCCAGCATTTT. Amino acid sequence: CASSPTGAGDQPQHF. The V call is TRBV6-5, the J call TRBJ1-5, with 8 bases matching TRBD1. CDR3 length: 15 residues. Germline V lookup: CDR1 MNHEY, CDR2 SVGAGI. V was pared by 5 bases and J by 7 bases, with 10 bases of the junction left unmatched.

The V gene is TRBV3-1 (or the pseudogene TRBV3-2), the J gene TRBJ2-5; possible D gene TRBD2, 6 bases. The CDR3 covers 14 residues. The germline gives CDR1 LGHDT, CDR2 YNNKEL (reference sequence). V dropped 2 bases and J dropped 4 bases, with 11 bases sitting between them. The DNA of the CDR3 is TGTGCCAGCAGCCAACGGGGAGGAGGAGAGACCCAGTACTTC. Translated, it gives CASSQRGGGETQYF.

This chain uses TRBV7-8 with TRBJ2-5, with 8 bases matching TRBD1. Germline V gene data show CDR1 as SGHVS and CDR2 as FQNEAQ. V dropped 5 bases and J dropped 2; count of bases not matched to a gene: 4. This CDR3 is 14 amino acids long. The CDR3 DNA follows: TGTGCCAGCAGCCCATGGACAGGGCAAGAGACCCAGTACTTC. The encoded protein is CASSPWTGQETQYF.

This chain connects TRBV3-1 (or the pseudogene TRBV3-2) to TRBJ2-7; TRBD2 agrees at 15 bases. Germline V gives CDR1 LGHDT, CDR2 YNNKEL (reference sequence). The ends lost 1 base at V and 0 bases at J; junction bases unmatched: 1. The CDR3 is made up of 17 amino acids. CDR3 region: CASSQGTSGGASYEQYF. CDR3 bases: TGTGCCAGCAGCCAAGGGACTAGCGGGGGGGCCTCCTACGAGCAGTACTTC.

Turning to this clone: The germline gene is not matched at one end of the junction; a read error may be the cause. The V gene is TRBV3-1 (or the pseudogene TRBV3-2), the J gene TRBJ1-5, with D unclear. The germline gives CDR1 LGHDT, CDR2 YNNKEL (reference sequence). The CDR3 extends over 15 amino acids. CDR3 amino acids: CASRQGGSEGQPQHF. CDR3 in DNA: TGTGCCAGCAGACAAGGAGGGTCTGAAGGGCAGCCCCAGCATTTT.

The chain couples TRBV9 to TRBJ2-5, with 11 bases aligning to TRBD2. Germline lookup yields CDR1 SGDLS and CDR2 YYNGEE. Trimming cost V 3 bases and J 5 bases; bases outside gene matches: 9. The CDR3 length is 16 residues. CDR3 sequence reads: CASSEGASGGIETQYF. In nucleotides, the CDR3 is TGTGCCAGCAGCGAGGGCGCTAGCGGGGGGATTGAGACCCAGTACTTC.

The chain links TRBV25-1 to TRBJ2-1; 11 bases map to TRBD2. CDR1 and CDR2 (germline): MGHDK, SYGVNS. The CDR3 totals 15 residues. Trimming cost V 2 bases and J 5 bases; bases outside gene matches: 2. CDR3 nucleotide sequence: TGTGCCAGCAGTGAACCGGGACTAGCGGACAATGAGCAGTTCTTC. Translation gives CASSEPGLADNEQFF.

This clone was counted once. The chain joins TRBV6-6 to TRBJ2-3, with TRBD2 matching 15 bases. V lost 6 bases, J lost 6 bases, and 4 bases stayed unmatched. Germline-derived CDR1 and CDR2 are MNHNY and SVGAGI (reference sequence). The CDR3 length is 15 residues. CDR3 in DNA: TGTGCCAGCAGACCTGGACTAGCGGGGGGGGATACGCAGTATTTT. Translation gives CASRPGLAGGDTQYF.

V gene TRBV11-3 combines with J gene TRBJ2-7; the D gene is possibly TRBD2 (6 bases). CDR3 size: 15 residues. V lost 1 base and J lost 4, with 14 bases in between. CDR1 is SGHNT, CDR2 YENEEA, per germline. CDR3 sequence (DNA): TGTGCCAGCAGCTTAGCGGCGGGGCCGGGGTACGAGCAGTACTTC. This translates into CASSLAAGPGYEQYF.

This clone was counted a few times. The chain recombines TRBV7-2 with TRBJ1-2; D call uncertain. Germline V gives CDR1 SGHTA, CDR2 FQGNSA. The V end was cut by 5 bases, the J end by 3 bases, with 13 bases between. There are 14 residues in the CDR3. The CDR3 is CASSTRTEDYGYTF. Here the CDR3 DNA reads TGTGCCAGCAGCACACGGACGGAGGACTATGGCTACACCTTC.

Note on this clone: Within the sample, other DNA sequences also encode this same CDR3. This rearrangement joins TRBV2 to TRBJ1-2; unclear D gene. The CDR3 spans 13 residues. The V gene's germline CDR1 is SNHLY and CDR2 FYNNEI. Trimming pared 3 bases from V and 2 bases from J, leaving 7 bases between. The CDR3 bases are TGTGCCAGCAGTGAGAACACCAACTATGGCTACACCTTC. Protein sequence: CASSENTNYGYTF. Full variable domain (rest looked up from reference TRBV2 and TRBJ1-2): EPEVTQTPSHQVTQMGQEVILRCVPISNHLYFYWYRQILGQKVEFLVSFYNNEISEKSEIFDDQFSVERPDGSNFTLKIRSTKLEDSAMYFCASSENTNYGYTFGSGTRLTVV.

For this clone: The sample holds other DNA sequences that translate to the same CDR3. The chain joins TRBV18 to TRBJ2-1; TRBD1 might be the D (5 bases). The V and J ends lost 6 bases and 1 base respectively, with 13 bases between them. CDR3 size: 15 residues. Germline values: CDR1 KGHSH, CDR2 LQKENI. The CDR3 spells CASSLGQGSYNEQFF. The CDR3 DNA is TGTGCCAGCTCCCTAGGCCAGGGTTCCTACAATGAGCAGTTCTTC.

The chain combines TRBV7-8 with TRBJ2-2; perhaps TRBD1 as D (6 bases). The V and J ends lost 1 base and 6 bases respectively, with 15 bases between them. The V gene's germline CDR1 is SGHVS and CDR2 FQNEAQ. The length of the CDR3 is 16 residues. This CDR3 reads CASSLVEPGVSGELFF. CDR3 DNA sequence: TGTGCCAGCAGCTTAGTAGAGCCAGGGGTTTCCGGGGAGCTGTTTTTT.

The table lists this clone with a count of one. The chain couples TRBV19 to TRBJ1-2; no firm D call. V was trimmed by 5 bases and J by 5 bases, leaving 18 bases between them. The CDR3 extends over 15 amino acids. Germline CDR1 is LNHDA and CDR2 is SQIVND (reference sequence). The CDR3 loop is CASSAPGSPFYGYTF. The CDR3 coding sequence is TGTGCCAGTAGTGCCCCCGGGAGCCCCTTTTATGGCTACACCTTC.

This sequence joins TRBV25-1 and TRBJ1-1, with TRBD1 matching 7 bases. The length of the CDR3 is 14 residues. Trimming took 4 bases from V and 1 from J; bases not matched to a gene: 3. Germline values: CDR1 MGHDK, CDR2 SYGVNS. CDR3 sequence (DNA): TGTGCCAGCAGTGGACAGGGATCGAACACTGAAGCTTTCTTT. Protein sequence: CASSGQGSNTEAFF.

The CDR3, as DNA: TGTGCCAGCAGCACCTATGGGACAGTCAATCAGCCCCAGCATTTT. Translation gives CASSTYGTVNQPQHF. The chain links TRBV21-1 to TRBJ1-5; TRBD1, as called in the table, went unchecked against the DNA. TRBV21-1 is a pseudogene segment. The CDR3 runs 15 residues.

The rearrangement links TRBV3-1 (or the pseudogene TRBV3-2) to TRBJ1-1, with 7 bases that match TRBD1. The CDR3 contains 14 residues. Germline CDR1 and CDR2: LGHDT and YNNKEL (reference sequence). Trimming cost V 4 bases and J 6 bases; bases outside gene matches: 8. The CDR3 DNA is TGTGCCAGCAGCCCGCAGACAGGGTCGGCTGAAGCTTTCTTT. It yields the protein CASSPQTGSAEAFF.

This clone came up a few times. This chain joins TRBV12-3 or TRBV12-4 and TRBJ2-1; D possibly corresponds to TRBD1 (6 bases). The V end lost 1 base, the J end lost 8 bases, and 9 bases lay between the germline ends. The CDR3 loop spans 13 amino acids. The CDR3 DNA reads TGTGCCAGCAGTTTAGACAGGGATGATGAGCAGTTCTTC. Translation gives CASSLDRDDEQFF.

This clone was seen ten or more times. V gene TRBV2 combines with J gene TRBJ1-1; D perhaps matches TRBD1 (6 bases). CDR3 length: 15 residues. CDR1 and CDR2 from the germline V gene are SNHLY and FYNNEI. Trimming took 6 bases from V and 0 from J, leaving 14 bases between them. CDR3 nucleotide sequence: TGTGCCAGCAGAATACAGGGATCACTGAACACTGAAGCTTTCTTT. Residues: CASRIQGSLNTEAFF.

The rearrangement joins TRBV10-3 to TRBJ1-4; perhaps TRBD1 as D (5 bases). This CDR3 is 15 amino acids long. V lost 11 bases to trimming and J lost 2 bases, with 18 bases between them. Germline CDR1 reads ENHRY; CDR2 reads SYGVKD. In nucleotides, the CDR3 is TGTGCCTCCAGCCCGGCGGGGGGTACTAATGAAAAACTGTTTTTT. Translation: CASSPAGGTNEKLFF.